The 7 T cell receptor beta chains below all came from one sample that was sequenced in a study of regulatory T cells. Study-wide points: In CD3G-deficient patients, conventional CD4+ T cells were enriched for hydrophobic CDR3 residues at positions 6 and 7.

The antigens of these receptors remain unknown. Amplification used 52 TRBV primers and 13 TRBJ primers. Here immunoSEQ multiplex PCR was the method, and the copy in TCRdb shows in-frame clones only, minus some. The sample has about 29,000 clones, around 92% seen once; the top ten hold under 2%. The sequencing input was conventional CD4+ T cells sorted from blood. These receptors came from a person in their late teens or twenties with CD3G deficiency.

In DNA, the CDR3 is TGCGCCAGCAGCGACCCGAGGTTTGGTAACTATGGCTACACCTTC. Protein sequence: CASSDPRFGNYGYTF. This chain joins TRBV5-1 and TRBJ1-2; no clear D gene. CDR3 length equals 15 residues. Germline CDR1 SGHRS, CDR2 YFSETQ. Trimming removed 4 bases from V and 1 base from J, with 14 bases in between. Drawing the rest from reference TRBV5-1 and TRBJ1-2, the complete variable domain is KAGVTQTPRYLIKTRGQQVTLSCSPISGHRSVSWYQQTPGQGLQFLFEYFSETQRNKGNFPGRFSGRQFSNSRSEMNVSTLELGDSALYLCASSDPRFGNYGYTFGSGTRLTVV.

The CDR3 region has the DNA TGTGCCAGCAGCACGCAGTACTTC. Residues: CASSTQYF. The genes are TRBV3-2 and TRBJ2-7. TRBV3-2 is flagged as a pseudogene. The CDR3 is made up of 8 amino acids.

The table lists this clone with a count of one. The V and J genes are TRBV19 and TRBJ1-2; a possible D gene is TRBD1 (5 bases). This CDR3 comprises 15 residues. Trimming cost V 4 bases and J 0 bases, with 12 bases left between them. CDR1 LNHDA and CDR2 SQIVND come from the germline V gene (reference sequence). The CDR3 loop reads CASSTSRDANYGYTF. The DNA for the CDR3 is TGTGCCAGTAGTACATCCCGGGACGCTAACTATGGCTACACCTTC.

CDR3: CASSLTGTGGTGELFF. The CDR3 DNA sequence: TGCGCCAGCAGCCTTACCGGGACAGGGGGCACCGGGGAGCTGTTTTTT. The chain carries TRBV5-1 and TRBJ2-2; 11 nucleotides line up with TRBD1. Trimming removed 4 bases from V and 4 bases from J; junction bases left unmatched: 6. This CDR3 has 16 amino acids. Germline V gives CDR1 SGHRS, CDR2 YFSETQ.

This chain joins TRBV6-6 and TRBJ1-1, with 7 bases lining up with TRBD1. CDR1 and CDR2 (germline): MNHNY, SVGAGI (reference sequence). The CDR3 has 13 amino acids. The junction had 10 bases not matched to a gene; V was cut back by 10 bases and J by 5 bases. As DNA, the CDR3 is TGTGCCATCAGGGGAGACAGGGCTACTGAAGCTTTCTTT. It yields the protein CAIRGDRATEAFF.

The chain links TRBV11-2 to TRBJ1-1; possible D gene TRBD1, 5 bases. V lost 2 bases, J lost 1 base, and 11 bases lay in between. This CDR3 is 15 amino acids long. From germline, CDR1 is SGHAT and CDR2 FQNNGV. This chain's CDR3 is CASSLQGRPNTEAFF. CDR3 sequence (DNA): TGTGCCAGCAGCTTACAGGGACGTCCGAACACTGAAGCTTTCTTT.

V and J are TRBV10-3 and TRBJ1-3; D remains unclear. The germline CDR1 and CDR2 sequences are ENHRY and SYGVKD. This CDR3 is built from 15 residues. V was trimmed by 6 bases and J by 0 bases, leaving 12 bases between them. The CDR3 is CAIRADGSSGNTIYF. CDR3 coding DNA: TGTGCCATCAGGGCAGACGGGAGCTCTGGAAACACCATATATTTT.